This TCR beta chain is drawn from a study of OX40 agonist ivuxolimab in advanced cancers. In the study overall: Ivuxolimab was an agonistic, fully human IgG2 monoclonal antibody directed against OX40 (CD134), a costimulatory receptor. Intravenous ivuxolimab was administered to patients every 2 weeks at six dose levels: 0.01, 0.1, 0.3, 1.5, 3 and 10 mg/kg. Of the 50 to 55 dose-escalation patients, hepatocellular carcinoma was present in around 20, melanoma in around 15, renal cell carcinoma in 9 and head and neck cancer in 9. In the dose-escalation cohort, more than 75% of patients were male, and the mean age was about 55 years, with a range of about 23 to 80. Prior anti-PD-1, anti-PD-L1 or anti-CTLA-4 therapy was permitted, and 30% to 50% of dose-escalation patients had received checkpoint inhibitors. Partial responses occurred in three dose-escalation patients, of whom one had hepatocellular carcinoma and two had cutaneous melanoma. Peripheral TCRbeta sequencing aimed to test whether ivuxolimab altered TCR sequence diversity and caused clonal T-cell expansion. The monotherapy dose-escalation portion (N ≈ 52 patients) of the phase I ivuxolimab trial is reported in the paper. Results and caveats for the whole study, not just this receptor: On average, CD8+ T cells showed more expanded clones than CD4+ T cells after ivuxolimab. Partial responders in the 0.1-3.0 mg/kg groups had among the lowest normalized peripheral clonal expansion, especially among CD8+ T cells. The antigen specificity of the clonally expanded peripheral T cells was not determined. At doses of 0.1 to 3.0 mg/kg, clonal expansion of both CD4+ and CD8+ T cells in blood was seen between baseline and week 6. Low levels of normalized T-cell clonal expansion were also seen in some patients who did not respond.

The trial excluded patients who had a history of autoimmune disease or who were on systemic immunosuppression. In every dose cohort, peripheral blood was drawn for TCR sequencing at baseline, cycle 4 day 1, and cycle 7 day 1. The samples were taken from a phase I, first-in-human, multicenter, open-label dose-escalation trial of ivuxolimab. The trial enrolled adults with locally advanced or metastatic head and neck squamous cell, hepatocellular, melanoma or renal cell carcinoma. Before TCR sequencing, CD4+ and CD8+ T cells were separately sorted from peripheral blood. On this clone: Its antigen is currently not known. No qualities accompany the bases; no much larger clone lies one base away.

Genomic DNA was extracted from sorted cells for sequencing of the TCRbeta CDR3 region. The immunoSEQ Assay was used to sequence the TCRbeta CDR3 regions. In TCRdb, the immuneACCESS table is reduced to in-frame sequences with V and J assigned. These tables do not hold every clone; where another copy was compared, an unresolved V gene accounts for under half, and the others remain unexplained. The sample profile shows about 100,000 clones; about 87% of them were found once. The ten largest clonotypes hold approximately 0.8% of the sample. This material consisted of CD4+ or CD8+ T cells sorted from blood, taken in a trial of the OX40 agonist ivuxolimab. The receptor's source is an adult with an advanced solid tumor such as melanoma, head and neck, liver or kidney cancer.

CDR3 sequence: CASSSSGSSTDTQYF. Here is the DNA: TGTGCCAGCAGCTCGTCAGGGAGTAGCACAGATACGCAGTATTTT. The rearrangement combines TRBV7-8 with TRBJ2-3; the D gene is possibly TRBD1 or TRBD2, each agreeing over 5 bases. V is cut by 4 bases and J by 0 bases, and the space between the germline ends is 11 bases. CDR1 is given as SGHVS and CDR2 as FQNEAQ, both from the germline V gene. The CDR3 runs 15 amino acids, cysteine and phenylalanine included. CDR3 DNA is the only sequence kept; it has 45 bases, read in frame from the first base. The full variable domain, with segments outside the CDR3 supplied by the reference TRBV7-8 and TRBJ2-3 proteins, appears as GAGVSQSPRYKVAKRGQDVALRCDPISGHVSLFWYQQALGQGPEFLTYFQNEAQLDKSGLPSDRFFAERPEGSVSTLKIQRTQQEDSAVYLCASSSSGSSTDTQYFGPGTRLTVL.